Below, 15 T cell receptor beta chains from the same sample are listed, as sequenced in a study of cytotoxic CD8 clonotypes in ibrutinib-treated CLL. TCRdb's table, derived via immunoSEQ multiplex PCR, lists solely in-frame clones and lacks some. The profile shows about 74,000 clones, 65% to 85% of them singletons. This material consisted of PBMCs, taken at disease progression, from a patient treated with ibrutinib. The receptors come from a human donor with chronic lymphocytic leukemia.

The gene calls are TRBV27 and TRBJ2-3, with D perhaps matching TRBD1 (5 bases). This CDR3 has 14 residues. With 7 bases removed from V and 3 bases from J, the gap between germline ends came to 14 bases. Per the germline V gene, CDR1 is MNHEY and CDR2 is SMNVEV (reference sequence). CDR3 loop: CASTAQGYTDTQYF. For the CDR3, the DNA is TGTGCCAGCACCGCCCAGGGTTATACAGATACGCAGTATTTT.

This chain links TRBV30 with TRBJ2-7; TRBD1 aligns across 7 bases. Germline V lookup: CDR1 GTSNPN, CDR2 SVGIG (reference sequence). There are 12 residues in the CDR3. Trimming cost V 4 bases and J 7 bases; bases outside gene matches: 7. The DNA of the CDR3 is TGTGCCTGGACGCTAGGGGGCGGTGAGCAGTACTTC. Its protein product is CAWTLGGGEQYF.

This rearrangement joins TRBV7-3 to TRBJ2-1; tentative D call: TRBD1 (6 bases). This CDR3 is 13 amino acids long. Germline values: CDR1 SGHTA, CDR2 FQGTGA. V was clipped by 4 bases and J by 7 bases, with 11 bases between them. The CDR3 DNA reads TGTGCCAGCAGCTCACACACAGGGAATGAGCAGTTCTTC. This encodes CASSSHTGNEQFF.

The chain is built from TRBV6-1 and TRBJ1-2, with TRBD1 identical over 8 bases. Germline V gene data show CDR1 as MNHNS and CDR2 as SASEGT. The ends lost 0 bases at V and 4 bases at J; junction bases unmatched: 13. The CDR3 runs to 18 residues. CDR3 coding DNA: TGTGCCAGCAGTGAAGCTCGGGGCAGGGGGCGGATCGCCTATGGCTACACCTTC. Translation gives CASSEARGRGRIAYGYTF.

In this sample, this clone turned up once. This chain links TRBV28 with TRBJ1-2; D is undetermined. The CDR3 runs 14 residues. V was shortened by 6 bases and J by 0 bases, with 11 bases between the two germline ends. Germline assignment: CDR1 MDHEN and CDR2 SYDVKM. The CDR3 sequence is CASRRGPTNYGYTF. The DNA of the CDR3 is TGTGCCAGCAGACGAGGGCCGACTAACTATGGCTACACCTTC.

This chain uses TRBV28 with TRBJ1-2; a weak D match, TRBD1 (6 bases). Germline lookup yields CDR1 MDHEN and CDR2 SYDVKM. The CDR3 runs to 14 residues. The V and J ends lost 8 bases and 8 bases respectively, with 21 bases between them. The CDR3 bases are TGTGCCAGCCGCGGGGCAGGGGCCCCGAGGGGCTACACCTTC. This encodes CASRGAGAPRGYTF.

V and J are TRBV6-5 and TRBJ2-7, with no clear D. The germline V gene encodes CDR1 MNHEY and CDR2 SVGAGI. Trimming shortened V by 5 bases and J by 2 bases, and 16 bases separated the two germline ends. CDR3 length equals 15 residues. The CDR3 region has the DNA TGTGCCAGCAGTCAGTCGTCGGGTTTAACCTACGAGCAGTACTTC. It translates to CASSQSSGLTYEQYF.

For the CDR3, the DNA is TGTGCCAGCAGCTTAGAACCGTTTTTTTCATGGTTCTTC. This codes for CASSLEPFFSWFF. The rearrangement joins TRBV7-8 to TRBJ2-1; D not certain. V was shortened by 1 base and J by 15 bases, with 16 bases between the two germline ends. Germline CDR1 SGHVS, CDR2 FQNEAQ. CDR3 length equals 13 residues.

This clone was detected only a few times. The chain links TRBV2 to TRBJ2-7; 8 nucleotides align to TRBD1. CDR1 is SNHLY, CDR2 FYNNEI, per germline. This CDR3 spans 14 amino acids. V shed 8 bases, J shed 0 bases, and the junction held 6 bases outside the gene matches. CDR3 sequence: CASARDRSSYEQYF. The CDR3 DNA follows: TGTGCCAGCGCTAGGGACAGGAGCTCCTACGAGCAGTACTTC.

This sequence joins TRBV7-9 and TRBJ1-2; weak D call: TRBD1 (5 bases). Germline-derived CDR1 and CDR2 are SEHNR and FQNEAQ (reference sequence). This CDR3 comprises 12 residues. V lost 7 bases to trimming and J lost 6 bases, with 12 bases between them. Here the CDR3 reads CASIVDTHGYTF. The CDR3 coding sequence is TGTGCCAGCATCGTGGACACCCATGGCTACACCTTC.

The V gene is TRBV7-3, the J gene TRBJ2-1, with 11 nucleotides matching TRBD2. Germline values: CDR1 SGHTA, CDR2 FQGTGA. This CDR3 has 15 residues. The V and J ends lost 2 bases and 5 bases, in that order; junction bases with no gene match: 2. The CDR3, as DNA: TGTGCCAGCAGCTTAGTAGCGGGAGGGCACAATGAGCAGTTCTTC. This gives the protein CASSLVAGGHNEQFF.

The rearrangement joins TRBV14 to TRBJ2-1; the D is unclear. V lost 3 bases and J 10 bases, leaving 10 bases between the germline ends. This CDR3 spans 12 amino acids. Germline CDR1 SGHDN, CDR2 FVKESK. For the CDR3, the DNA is TGTGCCAGCAGCCACAGCCACAGAGAGCAGTTCTTC. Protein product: CASSHSHREQFF.

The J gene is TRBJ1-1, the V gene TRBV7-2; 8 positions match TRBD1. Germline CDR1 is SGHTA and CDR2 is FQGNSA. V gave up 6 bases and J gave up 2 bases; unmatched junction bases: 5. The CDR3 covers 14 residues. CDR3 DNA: TGTGCCAGCAGGTCGACAGGGGCTAACACTGAAGCTTTCTTT. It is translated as CASRSTGANTEAFF.

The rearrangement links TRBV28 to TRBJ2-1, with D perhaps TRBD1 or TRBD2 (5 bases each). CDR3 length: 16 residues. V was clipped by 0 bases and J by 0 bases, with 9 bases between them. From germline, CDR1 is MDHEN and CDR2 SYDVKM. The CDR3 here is CASSLWAGSSYNEQFF. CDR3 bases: TGTGCCAGCAGTTTATGGGCAGGGAGCTCCTACAATGAGCAGTTCTTC.

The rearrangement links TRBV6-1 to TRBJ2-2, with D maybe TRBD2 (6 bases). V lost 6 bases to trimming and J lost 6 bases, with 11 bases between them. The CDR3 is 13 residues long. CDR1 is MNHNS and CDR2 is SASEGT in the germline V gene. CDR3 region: CASRREAAGELFF. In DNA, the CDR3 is TGTGCCAGCAGGAGGGAGGCTGCCGGGGAGCTGTTTTTT.